These 10 T cell receptor beta chains originate from one sample sequenced in a study of monozygotic twins with inflammatory bowel disease (dated by TCRdb to about 2019). Libraries were made using 5' RACE. TCRdb names Illumina HiSeq 2500 as the instrument used. After TCRdb reprocessed the reads, each CDR3 protein sequence was kept as one row, without DNA. The sample table gives approximately 400,000 distinct CDR3 sequences. Of the sample, under 3% falls within the top ten clones. The sample taken for sequencing was blood. The receptor source for this set is a human donor with ulcerative colitis or Crohn's disease, or a healthy co-twin of an affected twin (not recorded which).

The genes are TRBV10-3 and TRBJ1-2. The CDR3 sequence is 13 residues long. Germline V gives CDR1 ENHRY, CDR2 SYGVKD. The CDR3 protein is CAIQRAEGSGYTF.

This chain joins TRBV7-2 and TRBJ2-1; TCRdb's assignment of TRBD1 cannot be checked, as there is no DNA. The germline CDR1 and CDR2 sequences are SGHTA and FQGNSA. The CDR3 length is 11 residues. The CDR3 loop reads CASRKGDEQFF.

The chain recombines TRBV20-1 with TRBJ1-1; with no DNA, the TCRdb D assignment of TRBD1 cannot be verified. CDR3 length: 14 amino acids. Germline V CDR1 and CDR2: DFQATT, SNEGSKA (reference sequence). The CDR3 here is CSAREDTGAIEAFF.

The rearrangement uses TRBV30 and TRBJ2-3; lacking DNA, the TRBD2 call made by TCRdb goes unchecked. CDR1 and CDR2 (germline): GTSNPN, SVGIG (reference sequence). This CDR3 is built from 14 residues. The CDR3 is CAWSSAGPTDTQYF.

V usage is TRBV2 and J usage is TRBJ2-2; the TCRdb call, TRBD1, lacks DNA for checking. The germline CDR1 and CDR2 sequences are SNHLY and FYNNEI. CDR3 length: 16 amino acids. CDR3: CASSSRTGTFTGELFF.

The chain combines TRBV10-3 with TRBJ1-2; without DNA, the TCRdb call of TRBD1 cannot be checked. Germline CDR1 ENHRY, CDR2 SYGVKD. The CDR3 is 14 residues long. CDR3 region: CAISPTGANYGYTF.

V usage is TRBV19 and J usage is TRBJ2-1; TCRdb indicates TRBD2, and absent DNA this call remains unverified. Looked up from germline, CDR1 is LNHDA and CDR2 is SQIVND (reference sequence). The CDR3 contains 15 residues. CDR3 sequence reads: CASSMRGRNNNEQFF.

The rearrangement uses TRBV19 and TRBJ1-1. Germline CDR1 is LNHDA and CDR2 is SQIVND (reference sequence). The length of the CDR3 is 16 residues. CDR3 protein: CASSKWRGGANTEAFF. Full variable domain (remainder filled in from reference TRBV19 and TRBJ1-1): DGGITQSPKYLFRKEGQNVTLSCEQNLNHDAMYWYRQDPGQGLRLIYYSQIVNDFQKGDIAEGYSVSREKKESFPLTVTSAQKNPTAFYLCASSKWRGGANTEAFFGQGTRLTVV.

The CDR3 loop is CASSLVRSGQGGSGNTIYF. The V and J genes are TRBV7-8 and TRBJ1-3; as DNA is missing, the TRBD1 call by TCRdb cannot be tested. The germline gives CDR1 SGHVS, CDR2 FQNEAQ. CDR3 length equals 19 residues.

This chain connects TRBV27 to TRBJ2-3; checking the TCRdb D call of TRBD2 is not possible without DNA. The CDR3 loop spans 17 amino acids. Per the germline V gene, CDR1 is MNHEY and CDR2 is SMNVEV (reference sequence). This chain's CDR3 is CASSTLPGLGSTDTQYF.